Sequencing of this T cell receptor beta chain was carried out in a study of Ad26.COV2.S vaccination and SARS-CoV-2 variants. Regarding the study as a whole: There was reportedly substantial breadth in spike-specific CD8+ and CD4+ T cell responses after vaccination.

CDR1 and CDR2 from the germline V gene are SGHVS and FQNEAQ. The CDR3 runs to 13 residues. Trimming removed 1 base from V and 7 bases from J, with 9 bases in between. Clones were read by immunoSEQ multiplex PCR, and TCRdb kept only the in-frame ones, dropping some. The profile covers 450,000 to 550,000 clones, with roughly nine tenths appearing a single time and about 2.5% taken by the ten largest. Treatment reported: around 19 received Ad26.COV2.S at low or high dose, single or two shots; 5 received placebo; per-sample allocation not given. Sampling was done on day 63 after the first vaccine or placebo injection. Regarding this clone: Its antigen is unknown.

The gene calls are TRBV7-8 and TRBJ2-3, with D uncertain. This specimen was peripheral blood, taken in a trial of Ad26.COV2.S vaccine versus placebo. The clonotype was recovered from a person between 18 and 60 years old who received the Ad26.COV2.S COVID-19 vaccine or a placebo. The CDR3 loop is CASSLGGPNTQYF. The CDR3 nucleotides are TGTGCCAGCAGCTTAGGTGGGCCTAATACGCAGTATTTT.